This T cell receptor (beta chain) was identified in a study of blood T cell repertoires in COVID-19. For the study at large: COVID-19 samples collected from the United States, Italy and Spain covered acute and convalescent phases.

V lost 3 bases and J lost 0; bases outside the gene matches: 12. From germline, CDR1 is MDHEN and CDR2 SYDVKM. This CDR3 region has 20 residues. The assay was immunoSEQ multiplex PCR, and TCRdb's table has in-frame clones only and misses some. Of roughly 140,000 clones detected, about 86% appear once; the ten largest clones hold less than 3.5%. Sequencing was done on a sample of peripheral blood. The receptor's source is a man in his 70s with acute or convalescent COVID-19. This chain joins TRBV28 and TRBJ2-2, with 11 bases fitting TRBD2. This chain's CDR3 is CASSFPGLAEGGSNTGELFF. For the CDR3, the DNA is TGTGCCAGCAGTTTCCCGGGACTAGCGGAGGGCGGATCGAACACCGGGGAGCTGTTTTTT.